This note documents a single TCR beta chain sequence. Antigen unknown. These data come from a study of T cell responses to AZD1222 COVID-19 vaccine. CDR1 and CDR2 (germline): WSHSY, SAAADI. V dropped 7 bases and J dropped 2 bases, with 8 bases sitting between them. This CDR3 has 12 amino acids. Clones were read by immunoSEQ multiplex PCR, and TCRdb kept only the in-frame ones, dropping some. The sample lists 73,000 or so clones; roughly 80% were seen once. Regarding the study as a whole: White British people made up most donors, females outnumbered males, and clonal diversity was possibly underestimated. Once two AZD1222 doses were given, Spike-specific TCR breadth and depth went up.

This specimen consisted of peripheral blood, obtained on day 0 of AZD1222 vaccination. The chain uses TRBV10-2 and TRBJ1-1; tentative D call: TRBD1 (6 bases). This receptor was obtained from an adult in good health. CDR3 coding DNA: TGCGCCAGCAAACAGGGAAACACTGAAGCTTTCTTT. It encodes CASKQGNTEAFF.